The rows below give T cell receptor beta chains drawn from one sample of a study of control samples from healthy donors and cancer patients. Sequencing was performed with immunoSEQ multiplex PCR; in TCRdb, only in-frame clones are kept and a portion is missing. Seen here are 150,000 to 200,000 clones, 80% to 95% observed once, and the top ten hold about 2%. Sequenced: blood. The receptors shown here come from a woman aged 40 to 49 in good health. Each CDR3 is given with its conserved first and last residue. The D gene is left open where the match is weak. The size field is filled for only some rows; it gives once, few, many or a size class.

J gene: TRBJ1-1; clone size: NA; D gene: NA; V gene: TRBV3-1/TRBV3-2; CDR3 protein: CASSQGFTWAFF; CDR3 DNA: TGTGCCAGCAGCCAAGGTTTCACTTGGGCTTTCTTT
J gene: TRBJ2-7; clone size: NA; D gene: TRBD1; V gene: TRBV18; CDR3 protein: CASSPTGGEYEQYF; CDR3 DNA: TGTGCCAGCTCACCGACAGGGGGCGAGTACGAGCAGTACTTC
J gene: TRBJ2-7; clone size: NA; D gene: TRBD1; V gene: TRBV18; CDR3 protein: CASSYIGQGDEQYF; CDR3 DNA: TGTGCCAGCTCCTATATAGGACAGGGCGACGAGCAGTACTTC
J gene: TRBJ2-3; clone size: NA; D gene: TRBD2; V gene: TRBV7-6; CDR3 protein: CASSLGVWRGGLDTQYF; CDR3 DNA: TGTGCCAGCAGCTTAGGGGTCTGGCGGGGGGGATTAGATACGCAGTATTTT
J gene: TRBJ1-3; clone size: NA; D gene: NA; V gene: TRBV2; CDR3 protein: CASSAGMVSWSRNTIYF; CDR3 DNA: TGTGCCAGCAGCGCTGGGATGGTCAGCTGGTCTAGAAACACCATATATTTT
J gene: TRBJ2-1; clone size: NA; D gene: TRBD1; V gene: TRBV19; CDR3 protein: CASSIIPTGGYNEQFF; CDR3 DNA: TGTGCCAGTAGTATAATTCCGACAGGGGGCTACAATGAGCAGTTCTTC
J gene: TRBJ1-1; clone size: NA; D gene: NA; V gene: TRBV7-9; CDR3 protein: CASSLEGRTEAFF; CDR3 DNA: TGTGCCAGCAGCTTGGAGGGAAGGACTGAAGCTTTCTTT
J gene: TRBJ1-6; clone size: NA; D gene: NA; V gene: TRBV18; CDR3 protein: CASSSPPGQNNSPLHF; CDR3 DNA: TGTGCCAGCTCATCACCCCCTGGACAGAACAATTCACCCCTCCACTTT
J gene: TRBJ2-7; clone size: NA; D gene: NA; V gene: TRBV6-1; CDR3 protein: CASSEGIGAIYEQYF; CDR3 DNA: TGTGCCAGCAGTGAGGGGATTGGGGCGATCTACGAGCAGTACTTC
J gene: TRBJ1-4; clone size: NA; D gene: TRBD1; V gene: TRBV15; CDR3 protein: CATSREGGDRGPYEKLFF; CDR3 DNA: TGTGCCACCAGCAGAGAGGGGGGAGACAGGGGACCGTATGAAAAACTGTTTTTT
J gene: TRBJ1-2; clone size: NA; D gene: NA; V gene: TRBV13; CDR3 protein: CASSPTGYYGYTF; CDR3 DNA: TGTGCCAGCAGCCCGACAGGCTACTATGGCTACACCTTC
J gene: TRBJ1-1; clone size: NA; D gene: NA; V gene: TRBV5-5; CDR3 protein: CASSRNKWGVNTEAFF; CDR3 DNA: TGTGCCAGCAGCAGGAATAAATGGGGGGTGAACACTGAAGCTTTCTTT
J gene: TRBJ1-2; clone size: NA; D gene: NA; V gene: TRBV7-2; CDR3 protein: CASSPGYLNYGYTF; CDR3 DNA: TGTGCCAGCAGTCCAGGCTACTTAAACTATGGCTACACCTTC
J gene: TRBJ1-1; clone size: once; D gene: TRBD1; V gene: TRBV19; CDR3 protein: CASTVTGGGNTEAFF; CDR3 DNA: TGTGCCAGTACCGTGACAGGGGGCGGGAACACTGAAGCTTTCTTT
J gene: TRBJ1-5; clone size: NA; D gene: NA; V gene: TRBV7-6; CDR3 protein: CASSLGDRDQPQHF; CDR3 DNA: TGTGCCAGCAGCTTAGGAGACAGAGATCAGCCCCAGCATTTT
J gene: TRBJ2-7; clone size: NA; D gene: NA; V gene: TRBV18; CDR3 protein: CASSQGSRNEQYF; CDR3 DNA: TGTGCCAGCTCACAAGGGTCGAGGAACGAGCAGTACTTC
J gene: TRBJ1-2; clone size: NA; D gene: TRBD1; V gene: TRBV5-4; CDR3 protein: CASSSTGDYGYTF; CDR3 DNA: TGTGCCAGCAGCTCGACAGGGGATTATGGCTACACCTTC
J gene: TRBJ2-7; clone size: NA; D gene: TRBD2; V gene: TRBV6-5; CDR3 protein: CATSGGRYEQYF; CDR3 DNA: TGTGCCACCTCCGGGGGGAGATACGAGCAGTACTTC
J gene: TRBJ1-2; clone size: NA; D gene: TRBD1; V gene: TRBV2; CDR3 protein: CASSQRDRVYGYTF; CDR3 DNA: TGTGCCAGCAGTCAACGGGACAGAGTGTATGGCTACACCTTC
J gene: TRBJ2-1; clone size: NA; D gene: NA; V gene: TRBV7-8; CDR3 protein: CASSWAPLLVVMFF; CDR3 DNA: TGTGCCAGCAGCTGGGCGCCTTTACTAGTGGTCATGTTCTTC
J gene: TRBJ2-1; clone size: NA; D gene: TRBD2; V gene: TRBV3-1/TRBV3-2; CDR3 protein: CASRDGGENEQFF; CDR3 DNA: TGTGCCAGCAGGGACGGGGGGGAAAATGAGCAGTTCTTC
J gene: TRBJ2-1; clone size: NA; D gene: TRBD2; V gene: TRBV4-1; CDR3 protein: CASSQAYSGVSYNEQFF; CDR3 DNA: TGCGCCAGCAGCCAGGCCTATAGCGGGGTCTCCTACAATGAGCAGTTCTTC
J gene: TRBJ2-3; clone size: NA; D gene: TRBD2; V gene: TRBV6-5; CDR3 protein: CASRDSGVGTDTQYF; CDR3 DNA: TGTGCCAGCAGGGATAGCGGGGTAGGCACAGATACGCAGTATTTT
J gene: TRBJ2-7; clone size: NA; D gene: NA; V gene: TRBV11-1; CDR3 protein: CASSLSPPREQYF; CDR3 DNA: TGTGCCAGCAGCTTATCACCCCCCCGGGAGCAGTACTTC
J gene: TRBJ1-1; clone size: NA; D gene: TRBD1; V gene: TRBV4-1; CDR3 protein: CASSQKTGLTEAFF; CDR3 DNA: TGCGCCAGCAGCCAGAAGACAGGGTTAACTGAAGCTTTCTTT
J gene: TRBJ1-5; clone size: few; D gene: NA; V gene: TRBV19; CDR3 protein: CASSTLGDSNQPQHF; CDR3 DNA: TGTGCCAGTAGTACACTAGGGGACAGCAATCAGCCCCAGCATTTT
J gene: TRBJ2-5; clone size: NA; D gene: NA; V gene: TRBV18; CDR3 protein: CASSPSNMKGTGAQYF; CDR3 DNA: TGTGCCAGCTCACCATCAAACATGAAGGGGACTGGGGCCCAGTACTTC
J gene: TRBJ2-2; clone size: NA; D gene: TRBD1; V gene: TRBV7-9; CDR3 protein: CASSWGTAHTGELFF; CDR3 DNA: TGTGCCAGCAGCTGGGGGACAGCACACACCGGGGAGCTGTTTTTT
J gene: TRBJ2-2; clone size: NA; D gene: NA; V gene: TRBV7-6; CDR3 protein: CASSDRVELFF; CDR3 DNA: TGTGCCAGCAGCGACCGGGTGGAGCTGTTTTTT
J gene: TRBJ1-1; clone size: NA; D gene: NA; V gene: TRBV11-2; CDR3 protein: CASSLGPQNTEAFF; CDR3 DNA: TGTGCCAGCAGCTTAGGGCCGCAGAACACTGAAGCTTTCTTT
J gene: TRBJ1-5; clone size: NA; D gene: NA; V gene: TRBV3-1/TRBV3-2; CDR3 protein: CASSQGQGEQPQHF; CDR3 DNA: TGTGCCAGCAGCCAAGGCCAGGGTGAACAGCCCCAGCATTTT